This note documents a single T cell receptor (beta chain) sequence. These data are taken from a study of blood T cell repertoires in COVID-19. On the study more broadly: From the United States, Italy and Spain came samples of acute and convalescent COVID-19. Sources were T cells, B-cell-depleted T cells, or PBMCs; the material itself was cDNA or gDNA.

Trimming cost V 6 bases and J 5 bases, with 9 bases left between them. CDR1 is MNHEY, CDR2 SVGAGI, per germline. The length of the CDR3 is 12 residues. Per the study methods: Amplification of reference gene primers was used by the study to estimate nucleated cell counts. Sequencing was performed with immunoSEQ multiplex PCR; in TCRdb, only in-frame clones are kept and a portion is missing. The DNA was the basis for D and trimming; V, J and clone size are from that table. In the table there are under 250,000 clones, around four fifths of which are singletons. This chain joins TRBV6-5 and TRBJ2-3, with D hard to call. Sequenced sample: peripheral blood. This TCR was recovered from a woman aged 40 to 50 with active or convalescent COVID-19. The CDR3 sequence: CASRILRDTQYF. The DNA for the CDR3 is TGTGCCAGCAGAATCCTAAGAGATACGCAGTATTTT.